This T cell receptor (beta chain) was sequenced for a study of T-cell memory formation after mild COVID-19 (dated by TCRdb to the early 2020s). Concerning the study at large: Most TCR sequence clusters were specific to one of the two donors. T-cell clones expanding and contracting after mild COVID-19 in two donors were tracked by longitudinal TCRalpha and TCRbeta repertoire sequencing. The cohort comprised two young, previously healthy adult volunteers, one female and one male.

Ficoll-Paque density gradient centrifugation was the method used to isolate PBMCs. The paper as a whole reports these results and caveats: From day 15 to 85, contracting clones showed balanced CD4/CD8 phenotypes, whereas a second wave of clones that expanded from day 15 to 37 leaned towards CD4+. Contracting CD4+ clones turned up mainly in the CM and EM memory subsets, whereas EMRA was where CD8+ clones were enriched. SARS-CoV-2 specificity of the second-wave clones peaking on day 37 was not confirmed. Only two mild cases were covered by the study, and larger cohorts that include severe cases with pre-infection samples were considered necessary. Some responding clones were found in pre-infection memory, which suggests that pre-existing cross-reactive memory T cells took part in the SARS-CoV-2 response.

As encoded in the germline V gene, CDR1 is SGHRS while CDR2 is YFSETQ. Cut back by 0 bases and 0 bases, the V and J ends lie 14 bases apart. The CDR3 holds 17 amino acids from the cysteine to the phenylalanine. The only DNA kept is the CDR3, 51 bases in frame from the first base. Sequenced using an Illumina NovaSeq 6000. TCRalpha and TCRbeta cDNA libraries were constructed by 5'RACE with constant-segment primers, with sample barcodes and unique molecular identifiers being introduced. Trizol reagent was used to extract RNA from every sample. Library amplification was performed in two PCR steps, and a second sample barcode and Illumina TruSeq adapters were introduced in the second step. Sequencing of libraries was performed on an Illumina NovaSeq with 2 x 150 bp paired-end reads. In the source study's methods: The reads were demultiplexed and collapsed into UMI-guided consensus sequences using migec v1.2.7. Using mixcr v2.1.11, UMI consensuses were aligned to TRA and TRB V and J templates and then assembled into clonotypes. Expanded or contracted clonotypes were those called significant by both edgeR and NoisET, with noise models trained on biological replicates. For edgeR calls, the thresholds were a false discovery rate-adjusted p below 0.01 and a log2 fold-change of 1. As an exploratory analysis of dynamics, max-normalized trajectories of the 1000 most abundant clonotypes were examined by PCA with hierarchical clustering. The CD4 or CD8 phenotype of responding clones was assigned using the separately sequenced CD4+ and CD8+ repertoires. TCRdb trimmed public reads at Q25 via fastp, called clones via MiXCR and kept in-frame beta chains. A single entry per CDR3 protein holds the most common genes and DNA from its merged rows. None of the V and J calls come from the authors' own analysis; TCRdb made them. Present in this sample are 400,000 or so distinct CDR3 sequences, approximately 20% of which were seen just once. The ten largest clonotypes hold about 8.8% of the sample.

In this sample, this clonotype turned up a few times. Its antigen is currently not known. Per-base quality was not reported, and no clone a single base away is much larger than it. The rearrangement combines TRBV5-1 with TRBJ2-3; too little of a D gene remains to name it. The material sequenced was PBMCs or a T cell subset sorted from them (not recorded which). The receptor's source is an adult woman who had mild COVID-19 (a few samples of this study predate the infection). The sample titles of this study are shuffled in the database, so cell type and time point are left out; the donor was told from shared clones. The nucleotides are TGCGCCAGCAGCTTGGGGACCTCGGCTTACAGCACAGATACGCAGTATTTT. Translated, it gives CASSLGTSAYSTDTQYF.